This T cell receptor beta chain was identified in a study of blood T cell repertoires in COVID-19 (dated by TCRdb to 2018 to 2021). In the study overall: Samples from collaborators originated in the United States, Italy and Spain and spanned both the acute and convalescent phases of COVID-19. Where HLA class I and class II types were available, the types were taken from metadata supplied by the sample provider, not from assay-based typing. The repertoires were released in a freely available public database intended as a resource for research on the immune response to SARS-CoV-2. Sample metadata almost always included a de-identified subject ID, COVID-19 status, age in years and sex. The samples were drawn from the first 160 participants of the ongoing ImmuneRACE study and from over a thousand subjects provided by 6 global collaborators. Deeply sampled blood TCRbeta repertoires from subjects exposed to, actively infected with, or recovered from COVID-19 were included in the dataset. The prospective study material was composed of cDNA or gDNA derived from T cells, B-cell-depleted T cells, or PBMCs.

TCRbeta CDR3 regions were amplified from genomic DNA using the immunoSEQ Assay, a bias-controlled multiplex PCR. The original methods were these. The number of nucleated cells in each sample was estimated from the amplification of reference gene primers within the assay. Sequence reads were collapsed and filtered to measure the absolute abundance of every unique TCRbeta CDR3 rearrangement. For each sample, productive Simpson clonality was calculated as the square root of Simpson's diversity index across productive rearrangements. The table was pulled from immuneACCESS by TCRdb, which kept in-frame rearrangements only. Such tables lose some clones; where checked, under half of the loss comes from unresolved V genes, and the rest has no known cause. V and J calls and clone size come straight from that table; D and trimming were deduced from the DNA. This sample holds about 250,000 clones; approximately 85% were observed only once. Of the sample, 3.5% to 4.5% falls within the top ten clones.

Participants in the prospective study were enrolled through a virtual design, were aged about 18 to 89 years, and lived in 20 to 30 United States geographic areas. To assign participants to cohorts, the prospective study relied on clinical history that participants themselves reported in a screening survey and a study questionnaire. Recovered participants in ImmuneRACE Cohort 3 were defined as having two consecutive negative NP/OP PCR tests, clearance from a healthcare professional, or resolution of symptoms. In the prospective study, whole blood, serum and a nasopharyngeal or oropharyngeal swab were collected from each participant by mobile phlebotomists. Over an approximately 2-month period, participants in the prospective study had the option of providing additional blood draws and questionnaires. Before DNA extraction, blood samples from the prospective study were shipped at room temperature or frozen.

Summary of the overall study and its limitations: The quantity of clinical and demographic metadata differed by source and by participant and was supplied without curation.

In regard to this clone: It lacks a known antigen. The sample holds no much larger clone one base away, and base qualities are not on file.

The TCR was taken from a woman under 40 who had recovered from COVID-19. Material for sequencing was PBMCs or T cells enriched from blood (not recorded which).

The sequence in DNA is TGTGCCAGCAGCTTATCGCGGCGGGGTTATGAAGCTTTCTTT. Its protein is CASSLSRRGYEAFF. The chain is made from TRBV11-2 and TRBJ1-1; the D segment cannot be called with confidence. The germline V gene specifies SGHAT as CDR1 and FQNNGV as CDR2. The CDR3 contains 14 residues, cysteine and phenylalanine counted. Kept here is only the CDR3 DNA, which spans 42 bases and is read in frame from base 1. V is shortened by 2 bases, J by 7 bases, and the region joining them spans 14 bases.